A selection of T cell receptor beta chains follows, all from one sample in a study of T-cell memory formation after mild COVID-19. TCRdb reanalysed the 5' RACE reads using MiXCR and keeps one entry per CDR3 protein. The sample has about 600,000 distinct CDR3 sequences; about a fifth are singletons. Sample: PBMCs or a T cell subset sorted from them (not recorded which). The receptors shown here come from an adult woman who had mild COVID-19 (a few samples of this study predate the infection). Cell type and time point are not known. Each CDR3 is given with its conserved first and last residue. A D gene is named only where the DNA matches it firmly. The listing skips clone size in some rows; elsewhere it reads once, few, many or a size class.

size	J	V	D	DNA	CDR3
many	TRBJ2-1	TRBV5-1	TRBD1	TGCGCCACAGGGGGTCCCTCCTACAATGAGCAGTTCTTC	CATGGPSYNEQFF
few	TRBJ2-1	TRBV28	NA	TGTGCCAGCAGTTTAAGCCCCAGGGTTCGGGTGCAGTTCTTC	CASSLSPRVRVQFF
NA	TRBJ1-3	TRBV9	NA	TGTGCCAGCAGCCCCCAGACCCAAGCTGTCCCTATTCTTCACTTGAGAGACACCATATATTTT	CASSPQTQAVPILHLRDTIYF
NA	TRBJ2-5	TRBV18	NA	TGTGCCAGCTCACCACCTCACCAAGAGACCCAGTACTTC	CASSPPHQETQYF
NA	TRBJ2-3	TRBV4-1	TRBD1	TGCGCCAGCAGCCAAGACATCGAGACAGGGTGCGTTTTT	CASSQDIETGCVF
many	TRBJ2-3	TRBV24-1	NA	TGTGCCACCAGTCAATCAGATACGCAGTATTTT	CATSQSDTQYF
few	TRBJ2-3	TRBV5-4	NA	TGTGCCAGCAGCTTGGGACGGGCTGTCACAGATACGCAGTATTTT	CASSLGRAVTDTQYF
few	TRBJ2-7	TRBV9	NA	TGTGCCAGCAGCGTTTCCTCCGGGACGGGGCCCTACGAGCAGTACTTC	CASSVSSGTGPYEQYF
NA	TRBJ2-2	TRBV4-3	NA	TGCGCCAGCAGCCAAGATGGACGTACCGGGGAGCTGTTTTTT	CASSQDGRTGELFF
NA	TRBJ2-7	TRBV9	TRBD1	TGTGCCAGCAGCATACTCCCGGGACAGGGTTTCTACGAGCAGTACTTC	CASSILPGQGFYEQYF
NA	TRBJ2-7	TRBV6-5	NA	TGTGCCAGCAGTTACTCGTCAGGGGGGGCCTACGAGCAGTACTTC	CASSYSSGGAYEQYF
NA	TRBJ1-2	TRBV5-1	TRBD1	TGCGCCAGCAGCCTCAGAGGGACAGCCAACTATGGCTACACCTTC	CASSLRGTANYGYTF
few	TRBJ2-7	TRBV9	NA	TGTGCCAGCAGCCCCCACACGGGCGAGCAGTACTTC	CASSPHTGEQYF
NA	TRBJ1-5	TRBV6-1	NA	TGTGCCAGCAGTATTAAACGGGGCAACACCGCCTTAAATAGCAATCAGCCCCAGCATTTT	CASSIKRGNTALNSNQPQHF
NA	TRBJ1-1	TRBV5-1	TRBD1	TGCGCCAGCAGCTTGGACAGGGGGATTTCGGGGAACACTGAAGCTTTCTTT	CASSLDRGISGNTEAFF
NA	TRBJ2-4	TRBV9	TRBD2	TGTGCCAGCAGCGTAGGTGCCGGGGGGGACAAAAACATTCAGTACTTC	CASSVGAGGDKNIQYF
NA	TRBJ2-1	TRBV12-3/TRBV12-4	NA	TGTGCCAGCAGCTTACAGGGAATGAAGGACAATGAGCAGTTCTTC	CASSLQGMKDNEQFF
NA	TRBJ1-2	TRBV27	TRBD1	TGTGCCAGCACTAAAAAATGGGGGACAGGGCTCGGCTACACCTTC	CASTKKWGTGLGYTF
few	TRBJ2-1	TRBV5-1	NA	TGCGCCAGCAGCTTGGAGTTCTCCTACAATGAGCAGTTCTTC	CASSLEFSYNEQFF
NA	TRBJ1-3	TRBV9	NA	TGTGCCAGCAGCGTAGAGACGGGCTCTGGAAACACCATATATTTT	CASSVETGSGNTIYF
few	TRBJ2-1	TRBV15	NA	TGTGCCACCAGAGACGGAAGCTCCTACAATGAGCAGTTCTTC	CATRDGSSYNEQFF
few	TRBJ1-1	TRBV27	TRBD1	TGTGCCAGCAGTCTTATGGGGACAGGGGTTACTGAAGCTTTCTTT	CASSLMGTGVTEAFF
once	TRBJ1-6	TRBV20-1	TRBD1	TGCAGTGCTAGAGTCGGGACAGGGAGTACTAATTCACCCCTCCACTTT	CSARVGTGSTNSPLHF
NA	TRBJ2-3	TRBV24-1	NA	TGTGCCACCAGTGATTTGGGGTATGACACAGATACGCAGTATTTT	CATSDLGYDTDTQYF